The T cell receptor beta chain described here comes from a study of beta chain features in type 1 diabetes. Every single donor gave one heparinised blood draw, and these averaged approximately 100 mL. Each population that was sorted was more than 98% pure. CDR3 length equals 14 residues. Germline CDR1 KGHSH, CDR2 LQKENI. Between the trimmed V and J ends, which lost 5 bases and 6 bases, there was a span of 13 bases. Expressed TCRB transcripts got sequenced, as all isolated RNA was reverse transcribed. The method was immunoSEQ multiplex PCR; TCRdb's version includes in-frame clones alone and lacks a portion of them. Of around 260,000 clones listed, roughly 22% are singletons. Notes on the study in general: TCRB CDR3s from Type 1 diabetes patients were moderately but significantly shorter in all four CD4+ subsets. For cells with high TCR expression, cDNA sequencing could yield over-representation. For patients, the naive, central memory and Treg TCRB repertoires appeared more alike than for healthy donors.

Details on this clone: Antigen specificity is unknown.

This clonotype originated in a woman between 35 and 50 years old with type 1 diabetes. The V gene is TRBV18, the J gene TRBJ1-4; no definite D call. Sequences were obtained from naive CD4+ T cells from blood. The CDR3 reads CASSTTGRDEKLFF. As DNA, the CDR3 is TGTGCCAGCTCAACGACGGGAAGGGATGAAAAACTGTTTTTT. Variable domain in full (rest from reference TRBV18 and TRBJ1-4): NAGVMQNPRHLVRRRGQEARLRCSPMKGHSHVYWYRQLPEEGLKFMVYLQKENIIDESGMPKERFSAEFPKEGPSILRIQQVVRGDSAAYFCASSTTGRDEKLFFGSGTQLSVL.